This T cell receptor (beta chain) comes out of a study of identical twins. With no exceptions, donors were healthy Caucasians. Only a few counts were recorded for this clonotype. The ends lost 3 bases at V and 6 bases at J; junction bases unmatched: 9. The CDR3 is 17 amino acids. Unique molecular identifiers were present on cDNA, and template switching added a universal primer site. One entry per CDR3 protein results from TCRdb running MiXCR on the 5' RACE reads. Here the sample spans about 690,000 distinct CDR3 sequences, 5.5% to 7.5% being singletons. The genes are TRBV12-3 or TRBV12-4 and TRBJ1-5; 12 positions match TRBD1. The specimen was naive T cells sorted from blood. The sequence was obtained from a man younger than 30 in good health. The CDR3 here is CASSLPGDRGRLQPQHF. DNA for the CDR3: TGTGCCAGCAGTTTGCCCGGGGACAGGGGGCGGCTTCAGCCCCAGCATTTT.